Listed here is a single T cell receptor beta chain. The antigen is unknown. The entry originates in a study of blood T cells in healthy people across ages. Points from the study as a whole: Both higher diversity and more naive CD4+ cells marked long-lived donors when set against aged donors. TCR beta diversity per million T cells fell roughly linearly with age.

CDR3 size: 14 residues. The junction had 6 bases not matched to a gene; V was cut back by 4 bases and J by 1 base. Germline assignment: CDR1 DFQATT and CDR2 SNEGSKA (reference sequence). Using a J-beta primer mix together with a sample-barcoded 5' primer, a second PCR was run for roughly 6 to 11 cycles. Each cDNA molecule received a tag from a template-switch adaptor that had 12 random nucleotides. Every sample gave at least 2.5 million paired-end reads containing CDR3. TCRdb re-derived calls from the 5' RACE reads in MiXCR, one entry per CDR3 protein. Counted here are about 730,000 distinct CDR3 sequences, more than 40% occurring once; the ten biggest clones make up more than 20%.

This TCR was recovered from a woman aged 55 to 70 in good health. The material sequenced was blood. The rearrangement links TRBV20-1 to TRBJ1-1; TRBD1 aligns across 7 bases. CDR3 residues: CSAKKGAENTEAFF. The CDR3 nucleotides are TGCAGTGCTAAAAAGGGGGCAGAGAACACTGAAGCTTTCTTT.